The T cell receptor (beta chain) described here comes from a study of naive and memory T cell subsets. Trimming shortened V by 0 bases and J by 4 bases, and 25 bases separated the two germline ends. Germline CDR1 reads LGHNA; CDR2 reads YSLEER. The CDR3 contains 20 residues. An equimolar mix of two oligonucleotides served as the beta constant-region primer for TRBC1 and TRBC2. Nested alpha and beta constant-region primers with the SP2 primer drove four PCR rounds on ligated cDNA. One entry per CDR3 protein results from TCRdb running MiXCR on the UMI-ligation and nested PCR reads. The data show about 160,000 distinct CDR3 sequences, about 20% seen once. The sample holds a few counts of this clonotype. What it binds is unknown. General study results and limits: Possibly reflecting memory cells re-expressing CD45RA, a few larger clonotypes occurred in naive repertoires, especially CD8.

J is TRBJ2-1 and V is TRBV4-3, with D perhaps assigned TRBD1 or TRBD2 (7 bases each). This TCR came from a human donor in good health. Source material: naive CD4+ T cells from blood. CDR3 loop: CASSQEAEGGRGGLYNEQFF. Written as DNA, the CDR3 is TGCGCCAGCAGCCAAGAAGCGGAGGGCGGGAGAGGGGGCCTTTACAATGAGCAGTTCTTC.